The 30 T cell receptor beta chains below all came from one sample that was sequenced in a study of control samples from healthy donors and cancer patients. Some clones are missing from TCRdb's copy, which holds only in-frame ones; the method was immunoSEQ multiplex PCR. The sample has 150,000 or so clones, about 95% seen once. The sequenced material came from PBMCs. These TCRs come from a man aged 55 to 70 with colorectal cancer.

V gene TRBV19 combines with J gene TRBJ2-7, with D tentatively TRBD1 (5 bases). Deletions cut 3 bases from V and 4 bases from J, with 10 bases between. Germline V lookup: CDR1 LNHDA, CDR2 SQIVND (reference sequence). This CDR3 has 13 residues. CDR3 protein: CASSMLTGYEQYF. The DNA for the CDR3 is TGTGCCAGTAGTATGCTCACAGGATACGAGCAGTACTTC.

The CDR3 protein is CASSLSDNYGYTF. CDR3 in DNA: TGTGCCAGCAGTTTATCCGATAACTATGGCTACACCTTC. The chain has TRBV28 and TRBJ1-2, with D uncertain. The CDR3 covers 13 residues. Germline CDR1 is MDHEN and CDR2 is SYDVKM. V was shortened by 1 base and J by 1 base, with 4 bases between the two germline ends.

Only one count was recorded for this clone. The rearrangement joins TRBV29-1 to TRBJ1-4; D unresolved. V was clipped by 4 bases and J by 8 bases, with 14 bases between them. The CDR3 loop spans 13 amino acids. The germline V gene encodes CDR1 SQVTM and CDR2 ANQGSEA. This CDR3 is CSVAPGLGEKLFF. CDR3 DNA sequence: TGCAGCGTTGCCCCAGGTCTGGGAGAAAAACTGTTTTTT.

The J gene is TRBJ2-3, the V gene TRBV6-6; 9 bases are a match to TRBD2. V shed 2 bases, J shed 1 base, and the junction held 4 bases outside the gene matches. The CDR3 length is 16 residues. Germline values: CDR1 MNHNY, CDR2 SVGAGI (reference sequence). The CDR3 DNA is TGTGCCAGCAGTTACGGCGGGGGGGCGGGCACAGATACGCAGTATTTT. As protein: CASSYGGGAGTDTQYF.

The CDR3, as DNA: TGTGCCAGCAGCTTGGCACAGGGGGCGATTGCAGATACGCAGTATTTT. Its protein is CASSLAQGAIADTQYF. The chain employs TRBV5-4 and TRBJ2-3; 9 bases map to TRBD1. The V and J ends lost 0 bases and 4 bases, in that order; junction bases with no gene match: 6. The CDR3 sequence is 16 residues long. From germline, CDR1 is SGHNT and CDR2 YYREEE (reference sequence).

V is TRBV2 and J is TRBJ1-2; 9 nucleotides align to TRBD1. The germline V gene has CDR1 SNHLY and CDR2 FYNNEI. The ends lost 4 bases at V and 0 bases at J; junction bases unmatched: 6. This CDR3 comprises 16 residues. In DNA, the CDR3 is TGTGCCAGCAGTGTGACAGGGGGGACAACTAACTATGGCTACACCTTC. The encoded protein is CASSVTGGTTNYGYTF.

Details on this clone: At the DNA level, this CDR3 is encoded by other sequences in the same sample as well. The chain uses TRBV5-1 and TRBJ2-1; 11 nucleotides align to TRBD2. V dropped 3 bases and J dropped 3; count of bases not matched to a gene: 2. The germline V gene encodes CDR1 SGHRS and CDR2 YFSETQ. CDR3 length equals 15 residues. The CDR3 coding sequence is TGCGCCAGCAGCTCGGGGACTAGCGGCTACAATGAGCAGTTCTTC. Translated: CASSSGTSGYNEQFF.

This clone came up once. The V and J genes are TRBV21-1 and TRBJ1-1. TRBV21-1 is tagged as a pseudogene. The CDR3 consists of 14 residues. The CDR3 reads CASSKAPTLWRAFF. The CDR3 nucleotides read TGTGCCAGCAGCAAAGCACCCACCCTTTGGCGAGCTTTCTTT.

This clone was seen only once. The rearrangement uses TRBV13 and TRBJ2-2; no reliable D call. This CDR3 comprises 13 residues. The germline V gene encodes CDR1 PRHDT and CDR2 FYEKMQ (reference sequence). CDR3 sequence reads: CAGESANTGELFF. The CDR3 coding sequence is TGTGCTGGCGAGAGTGCGAACACCGGGGAGCTGTTTTTT. Variable domain in full (rest from reference TRBV13 and TRBJ2-2): AAGVIQSPRHLIKEKRETATLKCYPIPRHDTVYWYQQGPGQDPQFLISFYEKMQSDKGSIPDRFSAQQFSDYHSELNMSSLELGDSALYFCAGESANTGELFFGEGSRLTVL.

The V gene is TRBV10-3, the J gene TRBJ2-5; D not certain. The length of the CDR3 is 14 residues. CDR1 ENHRY and CDR2 SYGVKD come from the germline V gene. Trimming stripped 0 bases from V and 4 bases from J, with 9 bases between. The CDR3 reads CAISESSEGETQYF. CDR3 nucleotide sequence: TGTGCCATCAGTGAGTCCTCAGAAGGAGAGACCCAGTACTTC.

V and J are TRBV3-1 (or the pseudogene TRBV3-2) and TRBJ1-3; the D gene is possibly TRBD1 (5 bases). Germline V gene lookup returns CDR1 LGHDT and CDR2 YNNKEL (reference sequence). This CDR3 is built from 17 residues. V was shortened by 1 base and J by 0 bases, with 13 bases between the two germline ends. CDR3 loop: CASSQVQGLSSGNTIYF. In DNA, the CDR3 is TGTGCCAGCAGCCAAGTCCAGGGTCTCTCCTCTGGAAACACCATATATTTT.

The chain is built from TRBV19 and TRBJ1-1; D gene ambiguous. The CDR3 covers 16 residues. Per germline, CDR1 LNHDA and CDR2 SQIVND (reference sequence). Trimming cost V 7 bases and J 0 bases, with 18 bases left between them. The DNA for the CDR3 is TGTGCCAGTACCCCTGACAAGTGGCAGATGAACACTGAAGCTTTCTTT. It encodes CASTPDKWQMNTEAFF.

The chain employs TRBV2 and TRBJ1-1; D uncertain. V lost 3 bases and J lost 3, with 14 bases in between. Germline V gene data show CDR1 as SNHLY and CDR2 as FYNNEI. The length of the CDR3 is 15 residues. CDR3 residues: CASSEMRELDTEAFF. CDR3 coding DNA: TGTGCCAGCAGTGAGATGAGGGAATTGGACACTGAAGCTTTCTTT.

The chain employs TRBV6-2 or TRBV6-3 and TRBJ1-2; D ambiguous. The CDR3 sequence is 13 residues long. Germline values: CDR1 MNHEY, CDR2 SVGEGT. The V end lost 2 bases, the J end lost 5 bases, and 9 bases lay between the germline ends. CDR3: CASSYQGPYGYTF. In DNA, the CDR3 is TGTGCCAGCAGTTACCAAGGCCCATATGGCTACACCTTC.

This clone was counted a single time. This sample includes further DNA sequences coding for the same CDR3. The chain uses TRBV7-9 and TRBJ1-2; the D is unclear. The germline V and J ends were trimmed by 9 bases and 1 base, with 12 bases remaining between them. Germline CDR1 and CDR2: SEHNR and FQNEAQ (reference sequence). The length of the CDR3 is 13 residues. CDR3 in DNA: TGTGCCAGTAGACCGGACCTTAACTATGGCTACACCTTC. Translating it yields CASRPDLNYGYTF.

The chain couples TRBV19 to TRBJ2-2; D remains unclear. There are 14 residues in the CDR3. The ends were cut back, 11 bases at V and 0 bases at J, with 13 bases in the middle. Germline values: CDR1 LNHDA, CDR2 SQIVND (reference sequence). The CDR3 sequence is CASKGMANTGELFF. DNA for the CDR3: TGTGCCTCCAAGGGCATGGCGAACACCGGGGAGCTGTTTTTT.

The chain links TRBV29-1 to TRBJ1-2; TRBD1 matches 8 bases. The CDR3 loop spans 13 amino acids. V lost 8 bases and J lost 2; bases outside the gene matches: 7. Germline CDR1 is SQVTM and CDR2 is ANQGSEA. CDR3 amino acids: CSTRQGSNYGYTF. CDR3 sequence (DNA): TGCAGCACCCGACAGGGGAGCAACTATGGCTACACCTTC.

This clone is a singleton in its sample. The chain uses TRBV9 and TRBJ1-4; D might be TRBD1 (6 bases). CDR1 and CDR2 from the germline V gene are SGDLS and YYNGEE. V gave up 0 bases and J gave up 4 bases, with 19 bases separating them. This CDR3 comprises 18 residues. For the CDR3, the DNA is TGTGCCAGCAGCGTAGGGGCAGGGGCTGTTAGGGGTAATGAAAAACTGTTTTTT. Translating gives CASSVGAGAVRGNEKLFF. Combining the CDR3 with reference TRBV9 and TRBJ1-4 gives the whole variable domain DSGVTQTPKHLITATGQRVTLRCSPRSGDLSVYWYQQSLDQGLQFLIQYYNGEERAKGNILERFSAQQFPDLHSELNLSSLELGDSALYFCASSVGAGAVRGNEKLFFGSGTQLSVL.

This chain joins TRBV6-5 and TRBJ2-1, with TRBD2 matching over 7 bases. The V and J ends lost 4 bases and 0 bases, in that order; junction bases with no gene match: 0. The CDR3 covers 14 residues. From germline, CDR1 is MNHEY and CDR2 SVGAGI. Here the CDR3 reads CASSWGGSYNEQFF. The CDR3, as DNA: TGTGCCAGCAGTTGGGGGGGCTCCTACAATGAGCAGTTCTTC.

The rearrangement links TRBV6-5 to TRBJ1-1, with TRBD1 matching over 10 bases. The CDR3 length is 13 residues. The germline V gene encodes CDR1 MNHEY and CDR2 SVGAGI. Trimming cost V 8 bases and J 2 bases; bases outside gene matches: 2. CDR3 bases: TGTGCCAGCGACAGGGGGCTTAACACTGAAGCTTTCTTT. This translates into CASDRGLNTEAFF.

The chain combines TRBV29-1 with TRBJ1-4, with D possibly being TRBD1 (6 bases). Looked up from germline, CDR1 is SQVTM and CDR2 is ANQGSEA. V was cut by 5 bases and J by 7 bases, with 14 bases left in between. CDR3 length equals 13 residues. CDR3 coding DNA: TGCAGCGTTACGGGACAACCGACTGAAAAACTGTTTTTT. Encoded protein: CSVTGQPTEKLFF.

The genes are TRBV19 and TRBJ1-6; TRBD1 aligns across 10 bases. V was clipped by 6 bases and J by 7 bases; unmatched bases: 3. The CDR3 loop spans 14 amino acids. CDR1 and CDR2 (germline): LNHDA, SQIVND (reference sequence). The DNA for the CDR3 is TGTGCCAGTAGGGTGGGACAGGGGAATTCACCCCTCCACTTT. Encoded protein: CASRVGQGNSPLHF.

The V and J genes are TRBV6-5 and TRBJ1-1; D may be TRBD1 (5 bases). V was clipped by 4 bases and J by 4 bases, with 13 bases between them. The CDR3 contains 14 residues. Germline assignment: CDR1 MNHEY and CDR2 SVGAGI. The CDR3 DNA follows: TGTGCCAGCAGTTGGGGCAGGGAGGGCACTGAAGCTTTCTTT. This encodes CASSWGREGTEAFF.

The V gene is TRBV7-8, the J gene TRBJ2-7; D is perhaps TRBD1 (5 bases). V shed 4 bases and J shed 6 bases, with 13 bases lying between them. The germline V gene encodes CDR1 SGHVS and CDR2 FQNEAQ. The CDR3 loop spans 13 amino acids. CDR3 protein: CASSSPQESEQYF. The CDR3 region has the DNA TGTGCCAGCAGCTCACCACAGGAAAGCGAGCAGTACTTC.

The chain has TRBV5-1 and TRBJ2-5, with D possibly matching TRBD2 (6 bases). Germline assignment: CDR1 SGHRS and CDR2 YFSETQ. CDR3 length: 13 amino acids. V was cut by 4 bases and J by 2 bases, with 9 bases left in between. CDR3 nucleotides: TGCGCCAGCAGCGTGGGGGGTCAAGAGACCCAGTACTTC. Protein product: CASSVGGQETQYF.

The genes are TRBV4-2 and TRBJ2-7; D remains ambiguous. Trimming left V 0 bases short and J 2 bases short, with 14 bases between. This CDR3 is built from 16 residues. Germline values: CDR1 LGHNA, CDR2 YNFKEQ. The CDR3 sequence: CASSQDSTRAPYEQYF. The CDR3 nucleotides are TGTGCCAGCAGCCAAGATTCGACAAGGGCTCCCTACGAGCAGTACTTC.

V and J are TRBV4-1 and TRBJ1-1; TRBD1 matches at 7 bases. Losses at the gene ends were 4 bases for V and 2 bases for J; bases not matched to a gene: 7. CDR1 and CDR2 (germline): MGHRA, YSYEKL. This CDR3 has 15 amino acids. The CDR3 DNA reads as TGCGCCAGCAGCCTCGGCCCAGGGGGTAACACTGAAGCTTTCTTT. Translating it yields CASSLGPGGNTEAFF.

V is TRBV24-1 and J is TRBJ2-7; D may be TRBD1 (6 bases). CDR3 length: 13 amino acids. Trimming took off 9 bases at V and 4 bases at J, with 15 bases between the two ends. Germline values: CDR1 KGHDR, CDR2 SFDVKD. CDR3 sequence: CATAQAGEYEQYF. In nucleotides, the CDR3 is TGTGCCACCGCCCAGGCAGGGGAATACGAGCAGTACTTC.

The V gene is TRBV5-5, the J gene TRBJ1-2, with D unresolved. Trimming removed 0 bases from V and 7 bases from J, with 7 bases in between. The CDR3 extends over 12 amino acids. Per germline, CDR1 SGHKS and CDR2 YYEKEE (reference sequence). The DNA of the CDR3 is TGTGCCAGCAGCTTGGCGAGGTCTGGCTACACCTTC. It encodes CASSLARSGYTF.

This clone has only a few counts. The chain is built from TRBV7-9 and TRBJ1-2, with D uncertain. Trimming shortened V by 5 bases and J by 0 bases, and 13 bases separated the two germline ends. CDR1 SEHNR and CDR2 FQNEAQ come from the germline V gene (reference sequence). The CDR3 covers 15 residues. CDR3 coding DNA: TGTGCCAGCAGCCTTTGGACGAGAGCTAACTATGGCTACACCTTC. As protein: CASSLWTRANYGYTF.